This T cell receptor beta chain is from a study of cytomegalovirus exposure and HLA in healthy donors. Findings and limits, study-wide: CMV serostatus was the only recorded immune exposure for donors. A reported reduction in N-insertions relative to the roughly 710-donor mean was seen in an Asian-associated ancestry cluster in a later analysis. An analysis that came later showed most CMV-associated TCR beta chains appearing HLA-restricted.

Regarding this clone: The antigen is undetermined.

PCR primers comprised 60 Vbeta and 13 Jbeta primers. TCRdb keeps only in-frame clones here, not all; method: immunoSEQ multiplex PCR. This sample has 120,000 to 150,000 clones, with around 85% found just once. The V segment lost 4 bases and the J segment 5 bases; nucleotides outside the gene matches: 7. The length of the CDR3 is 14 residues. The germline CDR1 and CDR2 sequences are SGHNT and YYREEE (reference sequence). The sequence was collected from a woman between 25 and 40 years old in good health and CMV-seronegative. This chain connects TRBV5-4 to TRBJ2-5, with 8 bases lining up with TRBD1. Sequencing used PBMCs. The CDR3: CASSPRQGAETQYF. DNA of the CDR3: TGTGCCAGCAGCCCCCGTCAGGGGGCGGAGACCCAGTACTTC. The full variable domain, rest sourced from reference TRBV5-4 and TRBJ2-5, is ETGVTQSPTHLIKTRGQQVTLRCSSQSGHNTVSWYQQALGQGPQFIFQYYREEENGRGNFPPRFSGLQFPNYSSELNVNALELDDSALYLCASSPRQGAETQYFGPGTRLLVL.